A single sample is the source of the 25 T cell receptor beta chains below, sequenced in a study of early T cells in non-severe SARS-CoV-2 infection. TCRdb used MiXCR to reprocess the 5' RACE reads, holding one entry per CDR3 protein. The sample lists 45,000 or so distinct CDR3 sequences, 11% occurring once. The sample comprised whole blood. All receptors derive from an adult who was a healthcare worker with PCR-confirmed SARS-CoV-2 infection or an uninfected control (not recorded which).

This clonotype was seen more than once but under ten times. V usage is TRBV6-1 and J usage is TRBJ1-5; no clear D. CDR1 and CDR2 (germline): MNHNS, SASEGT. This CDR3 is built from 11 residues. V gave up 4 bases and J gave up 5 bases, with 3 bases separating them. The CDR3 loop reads CASSGYQPQHF. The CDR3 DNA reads TGTGCCAGCAGTGGGTATCAGCCCCAGCATTTT.

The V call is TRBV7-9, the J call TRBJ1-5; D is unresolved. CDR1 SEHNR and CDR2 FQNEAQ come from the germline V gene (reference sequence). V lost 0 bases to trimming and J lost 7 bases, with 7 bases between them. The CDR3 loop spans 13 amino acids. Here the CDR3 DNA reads TGTGCCAGCAGCTTAGCCCAAGAGCAGCCCCAGCATTTT. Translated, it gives CASSLAQEQPQHF.

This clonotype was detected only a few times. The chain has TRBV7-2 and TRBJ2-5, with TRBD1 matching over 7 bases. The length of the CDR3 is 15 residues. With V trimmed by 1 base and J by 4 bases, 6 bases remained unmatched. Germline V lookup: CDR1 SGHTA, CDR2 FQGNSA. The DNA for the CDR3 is TGTGCCAGCAGCTTAGTTGGGACAGCGATAGAGACCCAGTACTTC. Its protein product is CASSLVGTAIETQYF. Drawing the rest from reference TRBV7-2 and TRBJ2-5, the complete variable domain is GAGVSQSPSNKVTEKGKDVELRCDPISGHTALYWYRQSLGQGLEFLIYFQGNSAPDKSGLPSDRFSAERTGGSVSTLTIQRTQQEDSAVYLCASSLVGTAIETQYFGPGTRLLVL.

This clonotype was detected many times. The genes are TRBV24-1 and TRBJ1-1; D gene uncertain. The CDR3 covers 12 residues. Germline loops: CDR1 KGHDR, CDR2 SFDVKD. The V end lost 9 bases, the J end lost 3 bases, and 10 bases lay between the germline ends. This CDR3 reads CATAAPDTEAFF. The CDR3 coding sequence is TGTGCCACCGCTGCCCCGGACACTGAAGCTTTCTTT.

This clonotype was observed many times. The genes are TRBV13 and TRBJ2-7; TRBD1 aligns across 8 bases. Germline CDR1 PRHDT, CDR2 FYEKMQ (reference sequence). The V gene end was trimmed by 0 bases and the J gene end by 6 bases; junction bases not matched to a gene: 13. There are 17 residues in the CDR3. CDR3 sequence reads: CASSLGRSGQGMGEQYF. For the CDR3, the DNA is TGTGCCAGCAGCTTAGGCCGCAGCGGACAGGGAATGGGCGAGCAGTACTTC.

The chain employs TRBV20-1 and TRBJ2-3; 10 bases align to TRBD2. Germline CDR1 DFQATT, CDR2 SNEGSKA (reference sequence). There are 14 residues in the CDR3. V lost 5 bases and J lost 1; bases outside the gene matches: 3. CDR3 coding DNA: TGCAGTGCTGTTGGGACTAGCGGCACAGATACGCAGTATTTT. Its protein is CSAVGTSGTDTQYF.

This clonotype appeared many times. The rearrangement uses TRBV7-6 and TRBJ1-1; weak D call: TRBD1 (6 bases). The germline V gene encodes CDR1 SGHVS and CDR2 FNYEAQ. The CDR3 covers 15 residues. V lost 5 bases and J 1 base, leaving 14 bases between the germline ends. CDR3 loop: CASSQTGGANTEAFF. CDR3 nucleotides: TGTGCCAGCAGCCAGACAGGCGGGGCGAACACTGAAGCTTTCTTT.

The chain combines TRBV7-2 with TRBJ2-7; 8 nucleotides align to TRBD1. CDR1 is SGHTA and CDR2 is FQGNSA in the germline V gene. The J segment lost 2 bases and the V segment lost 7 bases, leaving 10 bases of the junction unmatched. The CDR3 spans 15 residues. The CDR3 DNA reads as TGTGCCAGCATTCCCTACGGGACAGGCGCCTACGAGCAGTACTTC. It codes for CASIPYGTGAYEQYF.

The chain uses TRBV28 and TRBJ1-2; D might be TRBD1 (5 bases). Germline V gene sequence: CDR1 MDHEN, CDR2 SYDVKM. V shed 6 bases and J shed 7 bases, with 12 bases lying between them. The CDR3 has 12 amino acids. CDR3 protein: CASSPGQFGYTF. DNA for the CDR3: TGTGCCAGCAGCCCCGGACAATTTGGCTACACCTTC.

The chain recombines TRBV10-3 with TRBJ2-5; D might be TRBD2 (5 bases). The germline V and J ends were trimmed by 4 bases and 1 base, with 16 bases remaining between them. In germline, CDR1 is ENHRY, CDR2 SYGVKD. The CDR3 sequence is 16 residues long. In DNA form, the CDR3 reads TGTGCCATCAGTGGACGACAAGGAGGAGTCCAAGAGACCCAGTACTTC. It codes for CAISGRQGGVQETQYF.

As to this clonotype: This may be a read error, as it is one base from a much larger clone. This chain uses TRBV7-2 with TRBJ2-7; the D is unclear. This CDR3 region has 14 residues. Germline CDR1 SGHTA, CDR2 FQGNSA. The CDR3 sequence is CASSLSPRAYVQYF. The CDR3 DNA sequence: TGTGCCAGCAGCTTAAGTCCAAGGGCCTACGTGCAGTACTTC. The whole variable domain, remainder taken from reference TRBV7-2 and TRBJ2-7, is GAGVSQSPSNKVTEKGKDVELRCDPISGHTALYWYRQSLGQGLEFLIYFQGNSAPDKSGLPSDRFSAERTGGSVSTLTIQRTQQEDSAVYLCASSLSPRAYVQYFGPGTRLTVT.

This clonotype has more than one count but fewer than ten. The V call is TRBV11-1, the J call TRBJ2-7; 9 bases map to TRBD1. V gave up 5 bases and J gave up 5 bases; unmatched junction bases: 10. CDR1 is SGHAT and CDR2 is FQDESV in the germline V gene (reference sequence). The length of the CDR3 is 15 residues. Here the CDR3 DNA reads TGTGCCAGCAGCGCCGTGGACAGGGGAGATGACGAGCAGTACTTC. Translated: CASSAVDRGDDEQYF.

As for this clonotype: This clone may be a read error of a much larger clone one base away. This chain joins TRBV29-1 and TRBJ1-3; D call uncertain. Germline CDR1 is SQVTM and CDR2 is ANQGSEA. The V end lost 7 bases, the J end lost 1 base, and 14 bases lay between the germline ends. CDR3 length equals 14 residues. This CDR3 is CSDPSRFSGNTIYF. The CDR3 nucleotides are TGCAGCGACCCTAGCAGGTTTTCTGGAAACACCATATATTTT.

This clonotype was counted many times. The CDR3 loop is CASTPYRQGRTYEQYF. CDR3 nucleotides: TGTGCCAGCACCCCGTACAGACAGGGGCGGACCTACGAGCAGTACTTC. The chain employs TRBV6-1 and TRBJ2-7; 8 positions match TRBD1. This CDR3 is 16 amino acids long. With 7 bases clipped from V and 2 bases from J, the junction kept 13 bases outside the gene matches. Germline V gene data show CDR1 as MNHNS and CDR2 as SASEGT.

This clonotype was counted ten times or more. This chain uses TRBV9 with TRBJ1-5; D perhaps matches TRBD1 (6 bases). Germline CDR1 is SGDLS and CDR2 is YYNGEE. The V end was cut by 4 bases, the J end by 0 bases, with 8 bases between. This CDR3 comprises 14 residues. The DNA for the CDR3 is TGTGCCAGCAGCAGGGGGGCTAGCAATCAGCCCCAGCATTTT. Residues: CASSRGASNQPQHF.

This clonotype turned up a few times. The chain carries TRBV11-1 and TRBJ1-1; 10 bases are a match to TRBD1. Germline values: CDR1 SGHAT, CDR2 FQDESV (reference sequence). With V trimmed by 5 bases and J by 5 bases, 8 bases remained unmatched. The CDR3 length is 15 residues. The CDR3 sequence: CASSARQGASTEAFF. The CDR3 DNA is TGTGCCAGCAGCGCCCGACAGGGGGCAAGTACTGAAGCTTTCTTT.

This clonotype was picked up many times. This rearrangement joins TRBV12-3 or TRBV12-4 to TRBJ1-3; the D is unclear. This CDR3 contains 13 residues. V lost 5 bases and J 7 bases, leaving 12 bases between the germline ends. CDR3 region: CASSPPATNTIYF. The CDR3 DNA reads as TGTGCCAGCAGTCCGCCAGCGACGAACACCATATATTTT.

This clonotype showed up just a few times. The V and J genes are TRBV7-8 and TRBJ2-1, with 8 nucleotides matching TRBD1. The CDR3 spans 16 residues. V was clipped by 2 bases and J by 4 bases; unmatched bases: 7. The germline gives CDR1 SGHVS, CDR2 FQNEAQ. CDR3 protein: CASSLFQGAAYNEQFF. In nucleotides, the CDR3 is TGTGCCAGCAGCTTATTTCAGGGGGCGGCTTACAATGAGCAGTTCTTC.

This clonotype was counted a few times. CDR3 DNA: TGCAGTGCTAGATCAACAGGGTCACGCTCACCCCTCCACTTT. It translates to CSARSTGSRSPLHF. The rearrangement uses TRBV20-1 and TRBJ1-6, with D maybe TRBD1 (6 bases). From germline, CDR1 is DFQATT and CDR2 SNEGSKA (reference sequence). V was pared by 2 bases and J by 10 bases, with 15 bases between. The CDR3 covers 14 residues.

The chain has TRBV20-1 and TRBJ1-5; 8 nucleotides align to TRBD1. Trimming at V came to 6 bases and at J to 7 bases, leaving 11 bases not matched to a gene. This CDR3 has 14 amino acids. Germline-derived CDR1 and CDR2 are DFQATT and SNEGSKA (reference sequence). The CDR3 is CSAVDRALEQPQHF. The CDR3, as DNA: TGCAGTGCGGTGGACAGGGCTCTTGAGCAGCCCCAGCATTTT.

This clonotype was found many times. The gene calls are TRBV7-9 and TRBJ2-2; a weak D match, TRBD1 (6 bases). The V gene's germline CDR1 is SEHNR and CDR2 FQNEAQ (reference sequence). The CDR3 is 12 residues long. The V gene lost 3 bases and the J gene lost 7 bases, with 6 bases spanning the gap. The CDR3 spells CASSFRGGELFF. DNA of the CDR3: TGTGCCAGCAGCTTCAGGGGCGGGGAGCTGTTTTTT.

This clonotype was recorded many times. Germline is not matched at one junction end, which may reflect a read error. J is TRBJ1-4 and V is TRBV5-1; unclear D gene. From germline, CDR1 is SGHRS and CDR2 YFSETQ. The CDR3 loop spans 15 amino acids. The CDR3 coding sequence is TGTGCCAGCAGCTTGGGCTCAGCCGTAAATGAAAAACTGTTTTTT. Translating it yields CASSLGSAVNEKLFF.

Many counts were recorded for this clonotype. In nucleotides, the CDR3 is TGTGCCAGCAGCTTAAGCGGGTACGAGCAGTACTTC. Translated: CASSLSGYEQYF. The chain couples TRBV7-9 to TRBJ2-7, with D possibly TRBD2 on 6 matching bases. V was trimmed by 2 bases and J by 4 bases, leaving 6 bases between them. Germline lookup yields CDR1 SEHNR and CDR2 FQNEAQ (reference sequence). This CDR3 spans 12 amino acids.

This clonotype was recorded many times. The DNA of the CDR3 is TGTGCCAGCAGCTTCCCCGGACAGGGGGGAGGGACTAATGAAAAACTGTTTTTT. Its protein product is CASSFPGQGGGTNEKLFF. The chain employs TRBV7-9 and TRBJ1-4, with 10 bases matching TRBD1. The J segment lost 2 bases and the V segment lost 3 bases, leaving 9 bases of the junction unmatched. Germline CDR1 and CDR2: SEHNR and FQNEAQ (reference sequence). This CDR3 region has 18 residues.

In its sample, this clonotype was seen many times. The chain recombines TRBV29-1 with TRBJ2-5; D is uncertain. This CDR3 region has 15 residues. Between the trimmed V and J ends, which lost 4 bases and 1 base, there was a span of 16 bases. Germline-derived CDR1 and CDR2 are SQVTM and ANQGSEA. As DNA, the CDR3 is TGCAGCGTTGCGGTCTCGGCCGGAGCCCAAGAGACCCAGTACTTC. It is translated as CSVAVSAGAQETQYF.